The entry below gives a single T cell receptor (beta chain) sequence along with its context. Its antigen has not been determined. Base qualities were left out, and no much larger clone turns up one base away. The sample comes from a study of OX40 agonist ivuxolimab in advanced cancers. Regarding the study in general: The costimulatory receptor OX40 (CD134) was targeted by ivuxolimab, a fully human IgG2 agonistic monoclonal antibody. Partial responses were achieved by three dose-escalation patients, of whom one had hepatocellular carcinoma and two had cutaneous melanoma. In the dose-escalation cohort, 70% to 90% of patients were male, and the mean age was approximately 60 years with a range of roughly 20 to 80. Of the roughly 50 dose-escalation patients, hepatocellular carcinoma was present in some 19, melanoma in around 15, renal cell carcinoma in 9 and head and neck cancer in 9. The point of sequencing TCRbeta in the periphery was to test whether ivuxolimab changed TCR sequence diversity and drove clonal T-cell expansion. The monotherapy dose-escalation portion (N of about 52 patients) of the phase I ivuxolimab trial is reported in the paper. Intravenous ivuxolimab was administered to patients every 2 weeks at six dose levels: 0.01, 0.1, 0.3, 1.5, 3 and 10 mg/kg. Patients were allowed to have had prior anti-PD-1, anti-PD-L1 or anti-CTLA-4 therapy, and roughly two fifths of the dose-escalation patients had been treated with checkpoint inhibitors. Broader findings and caveats from the paper: After ivuxolimab, CD8+ T cells had more expanded clones than CD4+ T cells on average. Low levels of normalized T-cell clonal expansion were also seen in some nonresponding patients. At doses of 0.1 to 3.0 mg/kg, clonal expansion of both CD4+ and CD8+ blood T cells was observed from baseline to week 6. Partial responders in the 0.1-3.0 mg/kg groups had among the lowest normalized peripheral clonal expansion, especially among CD8+ T cells. The antigen specificity of the clonally expanded peripheral T cells was not determined.

CDR1 and CDR2, per the germline V gene, are MNHNS and SASEGT. The cysteine opens and the phenylalanine closes a CDR3 of 16 amino acids. Just the 48-base CDR3 DNA is kept, in frame starting at base 1. Trimming takes 4 bases off V and 0 bases off J; junction bases not matched to a gene: 3. Genomic DNA was isolated from the sorted cells so that the TCRbeta CDR3 region could be sequenced. TCRbeta CDR3 regions were sequenced using the immunoSEQ Assay. TCRdb obtained this table from immuneACCESS and retained in-frame rearrangements with V and J assigned. These tables miss some clones; where compared with another copy, unresolved V genes account for less than half of the shortfall, and the remainder is unexplained. The sample records roughly 63,000 clones, around 86% of which are singletons. The top ten clonotypes cover around 1.9% of the sample. Patients with a history of autoimmune disease or receiving systemic immunosuppression were excluded from the trial. Peripheral blood for TCR sequencing was collected from all dose cohorts at baseline, on cycle 4 day 1, and on cycle 7 day 1. Samples came from an open-label, multicenter, first-in-human phase I dose-escalation trial of ivuxolimab. Adults with locally advanced or metastatic melanoma, renal cell, hepatocellular, or head and neck squamous cell carcinoma were enrolled in the trial. Before TCR sequencing, CD4+ T cells and CD8+ T cells were sorted from peripheral blood as separate populations.

In this chain, TRBV6-1 is recombined with TRBJ2-7; TRBD2 fits 13 bases in the junction. The sequence was collected from an adult with an advanced solid tumor such as melanoma, head and neck, liver or kidney cancer. Here the sequenced sample was CD4+ or CD8+ T cells sorted from blood, taken in a trial of the OX40 agonist ivuxolimab. The DNA is as follows: TGTGCCAGCAGTGGACTAGCGGGGGGATTCTCCTACGAGCAGTACTTC. It codes for CASSGLAGGFSYEQYF.